This TCR beta chain was retrieved from a study of T-cell reconstitution after alpha-beta-depleted transplantation in children. Construction of the TCRbeta library involved unique molecular identifiers. TCRdb re-called the PCR reads through MiXCR, storing one row per CDR3 protein. This sample carries hundreds of thousands of distinct CDR3 sequences, about 12% of them seen once, and the ten largest clones take around 0.76%. The sequence derives from a girl between 2 and 10 years old with congenital amegakaryocytic thrombocytopenia, due to receive a stem cell transplant. The sequencing used PBMCs, collected before TCRalphabeta/CD19-depleted stem cell transplant.

CDR3 loop: CASSIKGTGELFF. The CDR3 coding sequence is TGTGCCAGTAGTATAAAAGGGACCGGGGAGCTGTTTTTT. The chain couples TRBV19 to TRBJ2-2; D remains ambiguous. Trimming pared 2 bases from V and 5 bases from J, leaving 6 bases between. The CDR3 covers 13 residues. Germline CDR1 LNHDA, CDR2 SQIVND (reference sequence).